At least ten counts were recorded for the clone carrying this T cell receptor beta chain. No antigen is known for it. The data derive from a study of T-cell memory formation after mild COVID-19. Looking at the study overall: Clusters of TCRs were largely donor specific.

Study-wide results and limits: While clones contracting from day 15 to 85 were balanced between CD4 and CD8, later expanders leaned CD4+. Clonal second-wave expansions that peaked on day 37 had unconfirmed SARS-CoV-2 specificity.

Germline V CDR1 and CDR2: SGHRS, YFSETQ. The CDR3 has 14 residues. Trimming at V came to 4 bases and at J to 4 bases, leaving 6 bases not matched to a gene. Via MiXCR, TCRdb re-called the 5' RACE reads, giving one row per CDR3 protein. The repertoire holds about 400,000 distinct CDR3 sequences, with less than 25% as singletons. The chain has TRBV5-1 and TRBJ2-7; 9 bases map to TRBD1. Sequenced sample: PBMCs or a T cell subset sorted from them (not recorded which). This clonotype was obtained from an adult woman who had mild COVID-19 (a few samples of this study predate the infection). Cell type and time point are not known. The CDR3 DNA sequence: TGCGCCAGCAGCCCCGGGGACAGGGAATACGAGCAGTACTTC. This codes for CASSPGDREYEQYF.